This T cell receptor beta chain was found in a study of beta chain features in type 1 diabetes. About the research overall: Patients and healthy donors were similar in age, gender and cell yields. Study-level findings and limits: Insertions at VDJ junctions were less frequent in type 1 diabetes patients. These patients also deleted more nucleotides at the same junctions. Shorter templates might be favored by PCR, equally in patients and controls. All four CD4+ subsets of Type 1 diabetes patients contained TCRB CDR3s that were moderately but significantly shorter.

This CDR3 comprises 14 residues. Losses at the gene ends were 3 bases for V and 5 bases for J; bases not matched to a gene: 5. A few counts support this clone. The antigen is undetermined. As every portion of the isolated RNA was reverse transcribed, the sequencing read expressed TCRB transcripts. Only in-frame clones appear in the TCRdb table, and some are missing; sequencing was by immunoSEQ multiplex PCR. Of nearly 700,000 clones in the sample, over 10% were seen once. The rearrangement links TRBV23-1 to TRBJ1-2, with 8 bases fitting TRBD1. TRBV23-1 has ORF status, its function being uncertain. Sample: naive CD4+ T cells from blood. The source is a man younger than 35 with type 1 diabetes. This chain's CDR3 is CASSHWTGWYGYTF. The CDR3 nucleotides are TGCGCCAGCAGTCACTGGACAGGGTGGTATGGCTACACCTTC.